Described below is a single T cell receptor beta chain sequence and its context. Its antigen is undetermined. TCR beta CDR3 region amplification was performed from RNA transcripts. Researchers ran a first-round RT-PCR on the TCR CDR3 using the HTBI primer set. From the multiplex PCR reads, TCRdb called clonotypes with MiXCR, one entry per CDR3 protein. The sample lists roughly 99,000 distinct CDR3 sequences, roughly 15% occurring once. This record comes from a study of T cells in Graves' hyperthyroidism and ophthalmopathy. Study outcomes and limitations: Most thyroid clonotypes with frequency above 0.001 were detected in blood.

Losses at the gene ends were 4 bases for V and 5 bases for J; bases not matched to a gene: 3. Germline CDR1 and CDR2: SQVTM and ANQGSEA. This CDR3 is built from 14 residues. Sequencing used blood. The sequence was collected from a woman between 45 and 65 years old with Graves' hyperthyroidism. The J gene is TRBJ1-5, the V gene TRBV29-1; 12 nucleotides agree with TRBD1. CDR3 amino acids: CSVVGTGGDQPQHF. CDR3 in DNA: TGCAGCGTTGTCGGGACAGGGGGCGATCAGCCCCAGCATTTT.